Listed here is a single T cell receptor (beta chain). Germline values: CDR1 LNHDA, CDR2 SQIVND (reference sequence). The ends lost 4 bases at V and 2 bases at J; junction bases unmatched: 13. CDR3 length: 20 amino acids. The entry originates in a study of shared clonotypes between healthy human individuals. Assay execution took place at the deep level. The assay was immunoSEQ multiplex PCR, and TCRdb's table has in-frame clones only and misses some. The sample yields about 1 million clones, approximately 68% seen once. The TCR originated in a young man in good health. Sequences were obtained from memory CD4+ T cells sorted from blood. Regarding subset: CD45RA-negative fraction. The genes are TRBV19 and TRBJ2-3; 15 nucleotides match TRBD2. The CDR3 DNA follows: TGTGCCAGTAGTAGGTCTTACCTCGGGACTAGCGGGGGGTTCACAGATACGCAGTATTTT. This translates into CASSRSYLGTSGGFTDTQYF.